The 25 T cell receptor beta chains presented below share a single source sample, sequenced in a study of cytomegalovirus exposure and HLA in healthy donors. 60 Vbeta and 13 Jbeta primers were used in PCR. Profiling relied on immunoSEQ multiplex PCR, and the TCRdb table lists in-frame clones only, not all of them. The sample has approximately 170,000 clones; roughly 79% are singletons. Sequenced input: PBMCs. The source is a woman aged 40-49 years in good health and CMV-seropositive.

Here the CDR3 DNA reads TGTGCCAGCAGCAGGATTAGCGGGGGGGCCGGGAATGAGCAGTTCTTC. Translation gives CASSRISGGAGNEQFF. V usage is TRBV28 and J usage is TRBJ2-1, with TRBD2 matching over 11 bases. Unmatched junction bases numbered 11, after V lost 6 bases and J lost 7 bases. Germline V CDR1 and CDR2: MDHEN, SYDVKM. CDR3 length: 16 amino acids.

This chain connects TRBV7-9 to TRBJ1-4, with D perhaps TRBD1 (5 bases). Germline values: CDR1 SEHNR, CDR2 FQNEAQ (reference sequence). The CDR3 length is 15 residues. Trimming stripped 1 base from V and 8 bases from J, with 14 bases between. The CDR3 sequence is CASSLGGGTQEKLFF. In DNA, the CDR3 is TGTGCCAGCAGCTTAGGGGGAGGGACCCAGGAAAAACTGTTTTTT.

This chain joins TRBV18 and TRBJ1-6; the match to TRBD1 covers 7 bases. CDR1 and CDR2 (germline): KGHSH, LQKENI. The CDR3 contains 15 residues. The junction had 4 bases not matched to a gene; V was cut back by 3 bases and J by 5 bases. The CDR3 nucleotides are TGTGCCAGCTCACCCCGGACAGGAAATAATTCACCCCTCCACTTT. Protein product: CASSPRTGNNSPLHF. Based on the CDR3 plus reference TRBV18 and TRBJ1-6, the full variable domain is NAGVMQNPRHLVRRRGQEARLRCSPMKGHSHVYWYRQLPEEGLKFMVYLQKENIIDESGMPKERFSAEFPKEGPSILRIQQVVRGDSAAYFCASSPRTGNNSPLHFGNGTRLTVT.

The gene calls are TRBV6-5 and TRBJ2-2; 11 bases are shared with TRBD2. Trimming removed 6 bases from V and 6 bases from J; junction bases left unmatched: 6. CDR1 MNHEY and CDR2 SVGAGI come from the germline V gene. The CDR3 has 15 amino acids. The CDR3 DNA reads TGTGCCAGCAGGAGTACTAGCGGGGGAGCCGGGGAGCTGTTTTTT. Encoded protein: CASRSTSGGAGELFF.

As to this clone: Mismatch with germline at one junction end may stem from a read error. The CDR3 loop reads CASRWVGANGLTF. Written as DNA, the CDR3 is TGTGCCAGCAGGTGGGTTGGGGCCAACGGCCTGACTTTC. This chain links TRBV6-1 with TRBJ2-6; possibly TRBD1 for D (5 bases). There are 13 residues in the CDR3. Germline values: CDR1 MNHNS, CDR2 SASEGT.

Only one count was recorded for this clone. DNA for the CDR3: TGTGCCAGCAGCTTTAAGACAGGGCGTTGGGGGAGATCTGGAAACACCATATATTTT. It codes for CASSFKTGRWGRSGNTIYF. The V gene is TRBV5-4, the J gene TRBJ1-3; TRBD1 aligns across 7 bases. Germline V gene sequence: CDR1 SGHNT, CDR2 YYREEE (reference sequence). Trimming removed 2 bases from V and 1 base from J; junction bases left unmatched: 15. The CDR3 spans 19 residues. Looking up the rest from reference TRBV5-4 and TRBJ1-3 gives the full variable domain: ETGVTQSPTHLIKTRGQQVTLRCSSQSGHNTVSWYQQALGQGPQFIFQYYREEENGRGNFPPRFSGLQFPNYSSELNVNALELDDSALYLCASSFKTGRWGRSGNTIYFGEGSWLTVV.

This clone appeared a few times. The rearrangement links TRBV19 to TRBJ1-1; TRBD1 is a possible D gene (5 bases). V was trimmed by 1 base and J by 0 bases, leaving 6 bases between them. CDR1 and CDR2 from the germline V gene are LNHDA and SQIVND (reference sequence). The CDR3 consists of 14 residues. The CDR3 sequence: CASSIARVNTEAFF. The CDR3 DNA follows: TGTGCCAGTAGTATAGCCAGGGTGAACACTGAAGCTTTCTTT.

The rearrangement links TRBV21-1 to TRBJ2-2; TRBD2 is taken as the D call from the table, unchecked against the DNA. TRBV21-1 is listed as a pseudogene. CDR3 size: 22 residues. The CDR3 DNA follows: TGTGCCAGCAGCAAAGCCGAAATAGCAACCAATTCTTCCGGCGCGAACACCGGGGAGCTGTTTTTT. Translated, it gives CASSKAEIATNSSGANTGELFF.

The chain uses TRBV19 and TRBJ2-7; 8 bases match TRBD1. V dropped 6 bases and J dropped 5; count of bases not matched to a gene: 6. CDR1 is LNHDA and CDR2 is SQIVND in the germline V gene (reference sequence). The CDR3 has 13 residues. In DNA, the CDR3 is TGTGCCAGTAGCCGTAGGACAGGGAACGAGCAGTACTTC. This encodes CASSRRTGNEQYF.

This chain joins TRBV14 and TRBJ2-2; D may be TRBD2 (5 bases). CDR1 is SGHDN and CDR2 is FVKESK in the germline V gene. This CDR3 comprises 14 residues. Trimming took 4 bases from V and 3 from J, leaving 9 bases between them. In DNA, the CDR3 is TGTGCCAGCAGCCCTGGACTTTACACCGGGGAGCTGTTTTTT. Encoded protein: CASSPGLYTGELFF.

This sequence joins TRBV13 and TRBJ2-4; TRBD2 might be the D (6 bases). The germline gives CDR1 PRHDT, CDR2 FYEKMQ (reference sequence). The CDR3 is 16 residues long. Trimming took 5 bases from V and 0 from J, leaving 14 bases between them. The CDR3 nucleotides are TGTGCCAGCAGCAGCAGCCCGCGGGGAGCCAAAAACATTCAGTACTTC. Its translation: CASSSSPRGAKNIQYF.

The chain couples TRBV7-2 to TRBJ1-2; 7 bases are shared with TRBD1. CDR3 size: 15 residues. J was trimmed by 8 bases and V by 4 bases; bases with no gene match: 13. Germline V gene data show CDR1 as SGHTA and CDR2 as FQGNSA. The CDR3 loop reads CASSYARNRGQGYTF. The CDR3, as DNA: TGTGCCAGCAGCTATGCCCGAAATAGGGGGCAAGGCTACACCTTC.

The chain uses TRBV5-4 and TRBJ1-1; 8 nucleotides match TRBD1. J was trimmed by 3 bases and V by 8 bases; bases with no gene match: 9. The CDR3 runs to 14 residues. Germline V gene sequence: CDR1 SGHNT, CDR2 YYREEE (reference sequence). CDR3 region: CARGTGGIDTEAFF. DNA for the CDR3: TGTGCCAGAGGAACAGGGGGAATAGACACTGAAGCTTTCTTT.

CDR3 sequence reads: CASSELYEQYF. CDR3 DNA sequence: TGTGCCAGCAGTGAACTCTACGAGCAGTACTTC. The gene calls are TRBV2 and TRBJ2-7, with D unresolved. The CDR3 totals 11 residues. Per germline, CDR1 SNHLY and CDR2 FYNNEI. Trimming removed 2 bases from V and 3 bases from J, with 2 bases in between.

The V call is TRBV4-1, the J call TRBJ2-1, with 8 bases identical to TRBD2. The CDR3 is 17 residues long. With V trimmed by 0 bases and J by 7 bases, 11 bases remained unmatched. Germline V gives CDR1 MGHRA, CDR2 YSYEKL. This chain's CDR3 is CASSQESVAGIGNEQFF. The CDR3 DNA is TGCGCCAGCAGCCAAGAATCTGTAGCGGGAATTGGGAATGAGCAGTTCTTC.

CDR3 sequence: CASSLSMAGNQPQHF. CDR3 sequence (DNA): TGTGCCAGCAGTTTATCCATGGCAGGAAATCAGCCCCAGCATTTT. The chain employs TRBV28 and TRBJ1-5; D ambiguous. V was cut by 1 base and J by 4 bases, with 11 bases left in between. Looked up from germline, CDR1 is MDHEN and CDR2 is SYDVKM. The CDR3 has 15 amino acids.

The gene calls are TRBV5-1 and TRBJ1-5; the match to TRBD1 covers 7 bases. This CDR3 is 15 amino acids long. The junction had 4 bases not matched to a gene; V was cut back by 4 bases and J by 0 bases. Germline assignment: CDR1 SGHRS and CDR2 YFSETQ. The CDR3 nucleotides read TGCGCCAGCAGCCTGACAGGGATTAGCAATCAGCCCCAGCATTTT. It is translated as CASSLTGISNQPQHF.

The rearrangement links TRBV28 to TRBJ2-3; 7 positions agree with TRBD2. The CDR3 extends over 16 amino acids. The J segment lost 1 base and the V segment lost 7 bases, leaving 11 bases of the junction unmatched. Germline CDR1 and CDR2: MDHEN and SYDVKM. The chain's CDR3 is CASTESTSVGTDTQYF. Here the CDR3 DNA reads TGTGCCAGCACCGAATCCACTAGCGTGGGCACAGATACGCAGTATTTT.

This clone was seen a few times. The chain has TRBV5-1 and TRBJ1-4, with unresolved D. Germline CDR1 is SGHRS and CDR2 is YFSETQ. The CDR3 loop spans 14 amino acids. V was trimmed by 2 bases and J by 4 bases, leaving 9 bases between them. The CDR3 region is CASSFTDNNEKLFF. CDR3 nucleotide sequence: TGCGCCAGCAGCTTCACAGACAATAATGAAAAACTGTTTTTT.

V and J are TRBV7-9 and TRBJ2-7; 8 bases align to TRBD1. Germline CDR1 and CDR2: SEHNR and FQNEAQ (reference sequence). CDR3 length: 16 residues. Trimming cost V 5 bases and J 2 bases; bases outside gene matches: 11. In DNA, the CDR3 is TGTGCCAGCAGCCCTACCGGGACAGGAAGAACCTACGAGCAGTACTTC. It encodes CASSPTGTGRTYEQYF.

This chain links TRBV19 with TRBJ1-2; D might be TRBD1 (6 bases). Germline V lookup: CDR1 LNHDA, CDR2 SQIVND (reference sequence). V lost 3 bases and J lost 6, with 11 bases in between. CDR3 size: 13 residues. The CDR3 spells CASSIMRGNGYTF. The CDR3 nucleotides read TGTGCCAGTAGTATTATGAGGGGGAATGGCTACACCTTC.

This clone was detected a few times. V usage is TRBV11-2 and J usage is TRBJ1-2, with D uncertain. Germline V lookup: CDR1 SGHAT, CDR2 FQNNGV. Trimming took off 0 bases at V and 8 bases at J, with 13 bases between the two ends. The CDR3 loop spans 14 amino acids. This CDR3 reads CASSLEVGGRGYTF. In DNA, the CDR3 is TGTGCCAGCAGCTTAGAGGTGGGCGGGCGGGGCTACACCTTC.

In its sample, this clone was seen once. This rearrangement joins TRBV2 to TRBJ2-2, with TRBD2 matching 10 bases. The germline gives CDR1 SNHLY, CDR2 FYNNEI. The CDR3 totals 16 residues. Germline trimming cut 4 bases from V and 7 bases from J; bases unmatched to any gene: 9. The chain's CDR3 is CASSVERGGLGGELFF. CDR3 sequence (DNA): TGTGCCAGCAGTGTGGAGCGGGGGGGCCTGGGCGGGGAGCTGTTTTTT.

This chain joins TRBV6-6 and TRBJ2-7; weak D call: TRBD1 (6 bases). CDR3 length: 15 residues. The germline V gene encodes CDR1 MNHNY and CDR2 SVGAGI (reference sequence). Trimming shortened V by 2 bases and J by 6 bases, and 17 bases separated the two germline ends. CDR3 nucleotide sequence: TGTGCCAGCAGTTACCGGCTAGACCAGACAGGCGAGCAGTACTTC. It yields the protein CASSYRLDQTGEQYF.

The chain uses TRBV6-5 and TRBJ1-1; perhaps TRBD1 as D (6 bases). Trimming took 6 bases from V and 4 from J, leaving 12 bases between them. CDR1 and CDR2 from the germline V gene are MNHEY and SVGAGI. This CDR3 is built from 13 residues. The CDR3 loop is CASRPTGSTEAFF. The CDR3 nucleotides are TGTGCCAGCAGACCAACAGGGTCCACTGAAGCTTTCTTT.